Below are 5 T cell receptor beta chains sequenced from a single sample in a study of blood T cell repertoires in COVID-19. Method: immunoSEQ multiplex PCR; TCRdb's copy keeps in-frame clones and lacks some. The table lists tens of thousands of clones, more than 65% of them singletons. The sequencing sample was made of peripheral blood. Receptors originate from a woman aged 55-69 years with acute or convalescent COVID-19.

The chain couples TRBV19 to TRBJ1-5; a weak D match, TRBD1 (5 bases). The CDR3 has 14 amino acids. The V gene's germline CDR1 is LNHDA and CDR2 SQIVND (reference sequence). V lost 4 bases, J lost 0 bases, and 7 bases lay in between. The CDR3 is CASSTGNSNQPQHF. The DNA for the CDR3 is TGTGCCAGTAGTACAGGGAATAGCAATCAGCCCCAGCATTTT.

This clone was seen once. The gene calls are TRBV2 and TRBJ1-1, with D hard to call. The V gene's germline CDR1 is SNHLY and CDR2 FYNNEI. CDR3 length: 16 amino acids. V was clipped by 0 bases and J by 7 bases, with 18 bases between them. The chain's CDR3 is CASSEALHLRSIEAFF. The CDR3 bases are TGTGCCAGCAGTGAAGCGCTTCATCTACGGAGCATTGAAGCTTTCTTT.

The rearrangement joins TRBV10-2 to TRBJ1-1; tentative D call: TRBD1 (6 bases). CDR3 size: 16 residues. Trimming left V 0 bases short and J 0 bases short, with 11 bases between. CDR1 is WSHSY and CDR2 is SAAADI in the germline V gene. The CDR3 reads CASSESMGGLNTEAFF. CDR3 DNA sequence: TGCGCCAGCAGTGAGTCGATGGGGGGGCTGAACACTGAAGCTTTCTTT.

Ten or more counts support this clone. V usage is TRBV5-1 and J usage is TRBJ2-7; D might be TRBD1 (9 bases). The germline CDR1 and CDR2 sequences are SGHRS and YFSETQ. The CDR3 sequence is 15 residues long. The germline V and J ends were trimmed by 4 bases and 3 bases, with 17 bases remaining between them. This CDR3 reads CASSPGGTGNYEQYF. The CDR3 region has the DNA TGCGCCAGCAGCCCGGGGGGGACAGGGAACTACGAGCAGTACTTC.

The chain employs TRBV5-1 and TRBJ1-1; D perhaps matches TRBD1 (5 bases). Per germline, CDR1 SGHRS and CDR2 YFSETQ. V lost 4 bases and J lost 4, with 17 bases in between. CDR3 length: 15 amino acids. CDR3 nucleotide sequence: TGCGCCAGCAGCCGGTCGGGCAGGGAGGGCACTGAAGCTTTCTTT. Its translation is CASSRSGREGTEAFF. The full variable domain, with the rest looked up from reference TRBV5-1 and TRBJ1-1, is KAGVTQTPRYLIKTRGQQVTLSCSPISGHRSVSWYQQTPGQGLQFLFEYFSETQRNKGNFPGRFSGRQFSNSRSEMNVSTLELGDSALYLCASSRSGREGTEAFFGQGTRLTVV.